The 31 T cell receptor beta chains in this list originate from one sample, sequenced in a study of blood T cell repertoires in COVID-19. The method was immunoSEQ multiplex PCR; TCRdb's version includes in-frame clones alone and lacks a portion of them. The table has some 45,000 clones, 60% to 80% seen once. Sequenced: peripheral blood. All receptors come from a man in his sixties or seventies with acute or convalescent COVID-19.

This clone was seen just once. The rearrangement uses TRBV7-2 and TRBJ1-5; TRBD1 matches at 9 bases. CDR1 is SGHTA and CDR2 is FQGNSA in the germline V gene. Germline trimming cut 3 bases from V and 1 base from J; bases unmatched to any gene: 4. The CDR3 is 16 residues long. In DNA form, the CDR3 reads TGTGCCAGCAGCTTGGGGACAGGGAACAGCAATCAGCCCCAGCATTTT. Translating it yields CASSLGTGNSNQPQHF.

V usage is TRBV4-1 and J usage is TRBJ1-5; D may be TRBD1 (5 bases). This CDR3 has 13 residues. CDR1 is MGHRA, CDR2 YSYEKL, per germline. The V end was cut by 6 bases, the J end by 5 bases, with 11 bases between. The CDR3 bases are TGCGCCAGCAGGGACAAGCCTTATCAGCCCCAGCATTTT. The encoded protein is CASRDKPYQPQHF.

V gene TRBV12-3 or TRBV12-4 combines with J gene TRBJ1-5, with D hard to call. V dropped 11 bases and J dropped 7 bases, with 15 bases sitting between them. The CDR3 loop spans 12 amino acids. The CDR3 sequence: CASSSQWQPQHF. The DNA of the CDR3 is TGTGCCTCCAGTTCCCAGTGGCAGCCCCAGCATTTT.

This clone was counted only a few times. The V call is TRBV3-1 (or the pseudogene TRBV3-2), the J call TRBJ1-2, with D possibly being TRBD1 (5 bases). Germline V CDR1 and CDR2: LGHDT, YNNKEL (reference sequence). The CDR3 totals 16 residues. Trimming cost V 4 bases and J 4 bases, with 19 bases left between them. In DNA form, the CDR3 reads TGTGCCAGCAGCCCCCTAGGGAGGGGTGAGGGCTATGGCTACACCTTC. This sequence encodes CASSPLGRGEGYGYTF.

This chain connects TRBV25-1 to TRBJ2-5; 8 bases are a match to TRBD2. The V gene end was trimmed by 8 bases and the J gene end by 2 bases; junction bases not matched to a gene: 13. CDR1 and CDR2 (germline): MGHDK, SYGVNS. This CDR3 contains 16 residues. The CDR3 sequence is CASSTSARGLQETQYF. The CDR3 DNA follows: TGTGCCAGCTCGACTAGCGCCAGGGGACTTCAAGAGACCCAGTACTTC.

The CDR3, as DNA: TGTGCCAGCAGCTGGGGCCTTTCCGGGACTGTTAGAGAAAACCAGTACTTC. Encoded protein: CASSWGLSGTVRENQYF. This sequence joins TRBV5-5 and TRBJ2-5; perhaps TRBD2 as D (6 bases). CDR3 length equals 17 residues. V was cut by 3 bases and J by 10 bases, with 28 bases left in between. The V gene's germline CDR1 is SGHKS and CDR2 YYEKEE (reference sequence).

This clone was recorded once. The V call is TRBV30, the J call TRBJ1-6; 8 bases are shared with TRBD1. The CDR3 extends over 13 amino acids. V gave up 1 base and J gave up 9 bases; unmatched junction bases: 2. Germline CDR1 GTSNPN, CDR2 SVGIG (reference sequence). The CDR3 nucleotides read TGTGCCTGGAGTGGACAGGGGAGTTCACCCCTCCACTTT. This translates into CAWSGQGSSPLHF.

V is TRBV15 and J is TRBJ1-1; 9 positions agree with TRBD1. Germline V lookup: CDR1 LNHNV, CDR2 YYDKDF (reference sequence). V shed 4 bases, J shed 4 bases, and the junction held 13 bases outside the gene matches. The CDR3 is made up of 17 amino acids. DNA for the CDR3: TGTGCCACCAGCACTCGTCCCGGGACAGGGTCGGGCACTGAAGCTTTCTTT. Encoded protein: CATSTRPGTGSGTEAFF.

Only a few counts were recorded for this clone. This chain joins TRBV12-3 or TRBV12-4 and TRBJ1-1; no firm D call. V was clipped by 6 bases and J by 0 bases, with 8 bases between them. The CDR3 consists of 13 residues. This chain's CDR3 is CASRSRMNTEAFF. CDR3 nucleotides: TGTGCCAGCAGGTCCAGGATGAACACTGAAGCTTTCTTT.

V and J are TRBV4-1 and TRBJ1-2; the D is unclear. Germline V gives CDR1 MGHRA, CDR2 YSYEKL. V lost 0 bases and J lost 0, with 8 bases in between. This CDR3 has 15 amino acids. DNA for the CDR3: TGCGCCAGCAGCCAAGAAGCCACTACTAACTATGGCTACACCTTC. Protein: CASSQEATTNYGYTF.

This clone was detected a few times. J is TRBJ1-1 and V is TRBV5-1; D remains ambiguous. Germline CDR1 is SGHRS and CDR2 is YFSETQ. The CDR3 runs 12 residues. V was pared by 3 bases and J by 4 bases, with 7 bases between. This CDR3 reads CASSWAGTEAFF. The DNA of the CDR3 is TGCGCCAGCAGCTGGGCCGGCACTGAAGCTTTCTTT. Filled out from reference TRBV5-1 and TRBJ1-1, the complete variable domain reads KAGVTQTPRYLIKTRGQQVTLSCSPISGHRSVSWYQQTPGQGLQFLFEYFSETQRNKGNFPGRFSGRQFSNSRSEMNVSTLELGDSALYLCASSWAGTEAFFGQGTRLTVV.

The chain employs TRBV18 and TRBJ2-5; 8 bases line up with TRBD1. CDR1 and CDR2 from the germline V gene are KGHSH and LQKENI. The CDR3 is 13 residues long. Losses at the gene ends were 3 bases for V and 4 bases for J; bases not matched to a gene: 1. Written as DNA, the CDR3 is TGTGCCAGCTCACCCACAGGGGGAGAGACCCAGTACTTC. It yields the protein CASSPTGGETQYF. The whole variable domain, remainder taken from reference TRBV18 and TRBJ2-5, is NAGVMQNPRHLVRRRGQEARLRCSPMKGHSHVYWYRQLPEEGLKFMVYLQKENIIDESGMPKERFSAEFPKEGPSILRIQQVVRGDSAAYFCASSPTGGETQYFGPGTRLLVL.

V and J are TRBV7-2 and TRBJ1-3, with 8 bases identical to TRBD1. In germline, CDR1 is SGHTA, CDR2 FQGNSA. The CDR3 extends over 15 amino acids. Trimming removed 5 bases from V and 3 bases from J; junction bases left unmatched: 6. CDR3 sequence reads: CASSKGQGDGNTIYF. The CDR3 DNA is TGTGCCAGCAGCAAAGGACAGGGAGATGGAAACACCATATATTTT.

This clone has a single count. V gene TRBV7-9 combines with J gene TRBJ2-1; 7 nucleotides match TRBD1. Losses at the gene ends were 0 bases for V and 0 bases for J; bases not matched to a gene: 11. Germline V gene lookup returns CDR1 SEHNR and CDR2 FQNEAQ (reference sequence). The CDR3 runs 19 residues. The CDR3 sequence: CASSLALFRTGDSYNEQFF. CDR3 DNA: TGTGCCAGCAGCTTAGCGCTGTTCCGGACAGGAGACTCCTACAATGAGCAGTTCTTC.

The chain is built from TRBV6-2 or TRBV6-3 and TRBJ2-6; D is perhaps TRBD2 (6 bases). Deletions cut 5 bases from V and 0 bases from J, with 8 bases between. The CDR3 is made up of 15 amino acids. The germline CDR1 and CDR2 sequences are MNHEY and SVGEGT. CDR3 residues: CASSLGGSGANVLTF. CDR3 sequence (DNA): TGTGCCAGCAGTCTGGGGGGCTCTGGGGCCAACGTCCTGACTTTC.

The V and J genes are TRBV30 and TRBJ1-3, with D maybe TRBD1 (6 bases). The CDR3 contains 12 residues. V was clipped by 5 bases and J by 8 bases, with 13 bases between them. From germline, CDR1 is GTSNPN and CDR2 SVGIG (reference sequence). CDR3 region: CAWGQGIYTIYF. CDR3 sequence (DNA): TGTGCCTGGGGGCAGGGGATCTACACCATATATTTT.

This clone was observed a handful of times. The J gene is TRBJ2-7, the V gene TRBV5-1; 9 bases agree with TRBD1. V dropped 3 bases and J dropped 4; count of bases not matched to a gene: 2. Per the germline V gene, CDR1 is SGHRS and CDR2 is YFSETQ. The CDR3 covers 13 residues. The DNA for the CDR3 is TGCGCCAGCAGCTCCGGGACAGGGTACGAGCAGTACTTC. It specifies CASSSGTGYEQYF.

The rearrangement links TRBV27 to TRBJ1-5; no definite D call. Trimming cost V 4 bases and J 5 bases, with 12 bases left between them. This CDR3 spans 14 amino acids. CDR1 and CDR2 (germline): MNHEY, SMNVEV (reference sequence). CDR3 DNA: TGTGCCAGCAGTTCGTCACTCAAATATCAGCCCCAGCATTTT. This sequence encodes CASSSSLKYQPQHF.

The genes are TRBV6-4 and TRBJ1-2; 7 nucleotides match TRBD1. This CDR3 has 12 residues. Trimming cost V 6 bases and J 7 bases; bases outside gene matches: 5. Germline loops: CDR1 MRHNA, CDR2 SNTAGT. The chain's CDR3 is CASRQGFSGYTF. In DNA form, the CDR3 reads TGTGCCAGCAGACAGGGGTTCTCTGGCTACACCTTC.

The chain couples TRBV5-6 to TRBJ2-2; the D gene is possibly TRBD2 (5 bases). Trimming shortened V by 2 bases and J by 6 bases, and 14 bases separated the two germline ends. CDR3 length: 15 amino acids. CDR1 is SGHDT and CDR2 is YYEEEE in the germline V gene. The CDR3: CASSFYASTPGELFF. DNA of the CDR3: TGTGCCAGCAGCTTTTACGCTAGCACCCCCGGGGAGCTGTTTTTT. Drawing the rest from reference TRBV5-6 and TRBJ2-2, the complete variable domain is DAGVTQSPTHLIKTRGQQVTLRCSPKSGHDTVSWYQQALGQGPQFIFQYYEEEERQRGNFPDRFSGHQFPNYSSELNVNALLLGDSALYLCASSFYASTPGELFFGEGSRLTVL.

This chain links TRBV5-8 with TRBJ1-2; D gene uncertain. The length of the CDR3 is 14 residues. V lost 3 bases to trimming and J lost 4 bases, with 13 bases between them. Germline V gene lookup returns CDR1 SGHTS and CDR2 YDEGEE. CDR3 sequence reads: CASSSSGRVYGYTF. CDR3 sequence (DNA): TGTGCCAGCAGCTCCTCGGGGAGGGTCTATGGCTACACCTTC.

This clone has just a few counts. This rearrangement joins TRBV11-2 to TRBJ2-7; 7 bases are a match to TRBD2. Germline CDR1 reads SGHAT; CDR2 reads FQNNGV. The CDR3 runs to 15 residues. Losses at the gene ends were 6 bases for V and 4 bases for J; bases not matched to a gene: 12. The CDR3 region has the DNA TGTGCCAGCAGTAATGTACGGGGGGAAGGGTACGAGCAGTACTTC. Protein sequence: CASSNVRGEGYEQYF.

The chain employs TRBV7-2 and TRBJ2-1; 7 bases fit TRBD2. This CDR3 comprises 15 residues. CDR1 SGHTA and CDR2 FQGNSA come from the germline V gene. The V gene end was trimmed by 1 base and the J gene end by 4 bases; junction bases not matched to a gene: 4. CDR3 region: CASSLVVGGYNEQFF. In DNA, the CDR3 is TGTGCCAGCAGCTTAGTTGTGGGGGGGTACAATGAGCAGTTCTTC.

The chain couples TRBV29-1 to TRBJ1-2; no definite D call. Germline V lookup: CDR1 SQVTM, CDR2 ANQGSEA. Deletions cut 7 bases from V and 3 bases from J, with 15 bases between. The CDR3 length is 13 residues. CDR3 sequence reads: CSDTLGRDYGYTF. The CDR3 coding sequence is TGCAGCGATACTTTAGGGAGGGACTATGGCTACACCTTC.

The rearrangement uses TRBV27 and TRBJ1-5; TRBD1 agrees at 7 bases. The V gene's germline CDR1 is MNHEY and CDR2 SMNVEV (reference sequence). V lost 5 bases to trimming and J lost 1 base; unmatched junction nucleotides: 2. CDR3 size: 14 residues. CDR3: CASSIRGSNQPQHF. The CDR3 region has the DNA TGTGCCAGCAGTATCAGGGGGAGCAATCAGCCCCAGCATTTT.

This chain uses TRBV4-1 with TRBJ1-5, with 7 bases aligning to TRBD1. This CDR3 has 16 amino acids. J lost 6 bases, V lost 0 bases, and 8 bases had no gene match. CDR1 is MGHRA and CDR2 is YSYEKL in the germline V gene. CDR3 amino acids: CASSQDPLGGGQPQHF. CDR3 in DNA: TGCGCCAGCAGCCAAGATCCATTAGGGGGCGGTCAGCCCCAGCATTTT.

The J gene is TRBJ1-2, the V gene TRBV15; 9 bases fit TRBD1. The CDR3 length is 14 residues. Germline V gives CDR1 LNHNV, CDR2 YYDKDF (reference sequence). J was trimmed by 4 bases and V by 4 bases; bases with no gene match: 4. For the CDR3, the DNA is TGTGCCACCAGCAAGACAGGGGGGAGCTATGGCTACACCTTC. It yields the protein CATSKTGGSYGYTF. Filled out from reference TRBV15 and TRBJ1-2, the complete variable domain reads DAMVIQNPRYQVTQFGKPVTLSCSQTLNHNVMYWYQQKSSQAPKLLFHYYDKDFNNEADTPDNFQSRRPNTSFCFLDIRSPGLGDTAMYLCATSKTGGSYGYTFGSGTRLTVV.

The chain couples TRBV7-3 to TRBJ2-1; 7 nucleotides agree with TRBD1. After removal of 5 bases from V and 2 bases from J, the junction contained 3 bases not matched to a gene. This CDR3 has 14 amino acids. Germline values: CDR1 SGHTA, CDR2 FQGTGA. CDR3 in amino acids: CASSRDRAYNEQFF. CDR3 in DNA: TGTGCCAGCAGCCGAGACAGGGCCTACAATGAGCAGTTCTTC.

CDR3 in amino acids: CASSYPSGGSYNEQFF. CDR3 DNA sequence: TGTGCCAGCAGCTACCCGAGCGGGGGGTCCTACAATGAGCAGTTCTTC. The genes are TRBV11-1 and TRBJ2-1; the match to TRBD2 covers 9 bases. The V gene end was trimmed by 4 bases and the J gene end by 1 base; junction bases not matched to a gene: 5. Germline lookup yields CDR1 SGHAT and CDR2 FQDESV (reference sequence). This CDR3 is 16 amino acids long.

The chain uses TRBV27 and TRBJ1-5, with a weak D call TRBD1 (5 bases). The germline V gene encodes CDR1 MNHEY and CDR2 SMNVEV (reference sequence). This CDR3 comprises 12 residues. V lost 6 bases and J 4 bases, leaving 7 bases between the germline ends. CDR3 loop: CASRQGNQPQHF. DNA for the CDR3: TGTGCCAGCAGGCAGGGTAATCAGCCCCAGCATTTT.

The chain couples TRBV19 to TRBJ1-2, with D possibly TRBD1 on 6 matching bases. V shed 5 bases and J shed 4 bases, with 11 bases lying between them. The CDR3 loop spans 13 amino acids. CDR1 and CDR2 from the germline V gene are LNHDA and SQIVND (reference sequence). In DNA, the CDR3 is TGTGCCAGTAGTCCACAGGGCTTCTATGGCTACACCTTC. Amino acids: CASSPQGFYGYTF.